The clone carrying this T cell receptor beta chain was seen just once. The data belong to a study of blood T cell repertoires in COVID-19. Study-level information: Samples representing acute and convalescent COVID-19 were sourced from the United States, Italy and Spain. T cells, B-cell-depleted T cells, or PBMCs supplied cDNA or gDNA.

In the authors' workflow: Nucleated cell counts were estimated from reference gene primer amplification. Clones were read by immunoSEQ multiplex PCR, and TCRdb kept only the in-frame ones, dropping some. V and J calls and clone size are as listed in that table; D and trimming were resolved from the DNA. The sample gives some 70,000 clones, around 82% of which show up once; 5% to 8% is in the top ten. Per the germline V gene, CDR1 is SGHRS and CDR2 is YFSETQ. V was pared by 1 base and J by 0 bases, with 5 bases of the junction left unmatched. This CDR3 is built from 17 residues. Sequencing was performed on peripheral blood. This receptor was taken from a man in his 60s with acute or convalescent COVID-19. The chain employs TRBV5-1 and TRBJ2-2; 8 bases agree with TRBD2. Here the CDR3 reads CASSLIPGGANTGELFF. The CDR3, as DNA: TGCGCCAGCAGCTTGATCCCCGGGGGGGCGAACACCGGGGAGCTGTTTTTT.